This T cell receptor beta chain was recorded in a study of T-cell reconstitution after alpha-beta-depleted transplantation in children (dated by TCRdb to the mid-2010s). Study-wide context: Using TCR repertoire profiling, the study followed T-cell immune reconstitution in a quantitative way in children after TCRalphabeta/CD19-depleted allogeneic hematopoietic cell transplantation.

Reading the label with the study, this specimen's treatment or condition is: allogeneic hematopoietic cell transplantation with graft depleted of TCRalphabeta T cells and CD19 B cells. The transplant recipients were children given TCRalphabeta/CD19-depleted allogeneic hematopoietic cell grafts. Measured from the cysteine to the phenylalanine, the CDR3 is 14 residues long. The DNA shown is the 42-base CDR3, in frame from base 1. Cut back by 6 bases and 7 bases, the V and J ends lie 16 bases apart. CDR1 and CDR2 were assigned from the germline V gene (reference sequence) as MNHEY and SMNVEV. Libraries were built with PCR. TCRdb lists the instrument as Illumina HiSeq 2500. Molecular barcoding was employed in the preparation of TCR libraries, with unique molecular identifiers being used to normalize TCRbeta repertoire quantification. Clones were called with MiXCR by TCRdb after fastp trimmed the public reads at Q25, and only in-frame beta chains were retained. Each CDR3 protein appears once, grouped with its most common genes and DNA. Here the sample has around 580,000 distinct CDR3 sequences; 27% occur a single time. Clones ranked in the top ten supply around a third of the sample.

General conclusions and limits of the study: In some patients, the high TCRbeta diversity seen at day 60 was put down to recipient T cells and intrathymic progenitors that had survived conditioning. Apparently early alphabetaT-cell count recovery about two months after transplant reportedly relied on only several hundred rapidly expanded clones derived from non-depleted graft cells. Over the following months the frequencies of hyperexpanded clones went down, and after one year T-cell counts and TCRbeta diversity were mostly credited to newly produced T cells.

This clonotype occurred a few times. The specificity of this receptor is unknown. Per-base quality was not reported, and no clone a single base away is much larger than it. This chain is built from TRBV27 and TRBJ2-1; the D gene is possibly TRBD1, with 5 bases matching. This TCR came from a boy under two years old with Wiskott-Aldrich syndrome, due to receive a stem cell transplant. Sequencing used PBMCs, obtained before TCRalphabeta/CD19-depleted stem cell transplant. The CDR3 reads as follows: CASRPPQGWNEQFF. DNA sequence: TGTGCCAGCAGGCCACCTCAGGGATGGAATGAGCAGTTCTTC.